These 8 T cell receptor beta chains came from one sample sequenced in a study of blood T cell repertoires in COVID-19. Sequenced by immunoSEQ multiplex PCR; TCRdb stores in-frame clones only, minus some. Among some 300,000 clones listed, about nine tenths were seen once. The sample comprised peripheral blood. Receptor source: a man aged 18-30 years with active or convalescent COVID-19.

The chain is built from TRBV27 and TRBJ1-6; D gene ambiguous. Trimming pared 3 bases from V and 9 bases from J, leaving 15 bases between. The germline V gene encodes CDR1 MNHEY and CDR2 SMNVEV (reference sequence). The CDR3 spans 15 residues. CDR3 residues: CASSFGGPNGSPLHF. DNA for the CDR3: TGTGCCAGCAGTTTTGGAGGACCGAATGGTTCACCCCTCCACTTT.

The chain links TRBV4-1 to TRBJ1-3; no clear D gene. Trimming removed 1 base from V and 0 bases from J, with 4 bases in between. This CDR3 is built from 14 residues. The germline V gene encodes CDR1 MGHRA and CDR2 YSYEKL. CDR3 in DNA: TGCGCCAGCAGCCAAGTCGGCTCTGGAAACACCATATATTTT. This gives the protein CASSQVGSGNTIYF.

This chain uses TRBV2 with TRBJ2-5; a possible D gene is TRBD2 (5 bases). The CDR3 has 14 amino acids. The V and J ends lost 6 bases and 2 bases respectively, with 13 bases between them. The V gene's germline CDR1 is SNHLY and CDR2 FYNNEI. CDR3 nucleotide sequence: TGTGCCAGCAGAGAACCGGGAACGCAAGAGACCCAGTACTTC. Protein sequence: CASREPGTQETQYF.

This chain links TRBV7-2 with TRBJ2-5; 8 positions match TRBD1. CDR3 length: 15 residues. Germline V gene data show CDR1 as SGHTA and CDR2 as FQGNSA. V shed 1 base, J shed 6 bases, and the junction held 7 bases outside the gene matches. This chain's CDR3 is CASSLGQGAGKTQYF. Here the CDR3 DNA reads TGTGCCAGCAGCTTAGGGCAGGGGGCGGGGAAGACCCAGTACTTC. Together with reference TRBV7-2 and TRBJ2-5, the CDR3 gives the full variable domain: GAGVSQSPSNKVTEKGKDVELRCDPISGHTALYWYRQSLGQGLEFLIYFQGNSAPDKSGLPSDRFSAERTGGSVSTLTIQRTQQEDSAVYLCASSLGQGAGKTQYFGPGTRLLVL.

J is TRBJ1-1 and V is TRBV3-1 (or the pseudogene TRBV3-2), with a tentative D call TRBD1 (5 bases). Germline loops: CDR1 LGHDT, CDR2 YNNKEL (reference sequence). The CDR3 is made up of 14 amino acids. V dropped 0 bases and J dropped 11 bases, with 16 bases sitting between them. The CDR3 DNA reads as TGTGCCAGCAGCCAAGAGACAGCAACCTTCGGGGCTTTCTTT. Translation gives CASSQETATFGAFF.

The V call is TRBV5-1, the J call TRBJ2-7; 9 nucleotides line up with TRBD1. J gave up 6 bases and V 5 bases, and 6 bases lay outside the gene matches. This CDR3 spans 13 amino acids. Germline loops: CDR1 SGHRS, CDR2 YFSETQ. The CDR3 DNA sequence: TGCGCCAGCAGACCTGACAGGGGGGTCGAGCAGTACTTC. It codes for CASRPDRGVEQYF.

This chain links TRBV6-1 with TRBJ1-3, with TRBD1 identical over 7 bases. In germline, CDR1 is MNHNS, CDR2 SASEGT. The trim removed 2 bases at V and 2 bases at J, leaving 6 bases unmatched. The CDR3 sequence is 16 residues long. This chain's CDR3 is CASSEFIRGPGNTIYF. The CDR3 region has the DNA TGTGCCAGCAGTGAATTCATAAGGGGGCCTGGAAACACCATATATTTT.

V gene TRBV6-5 combines with J gene TRBJ2-6, with no clear D. Germline CDR1 and CDR2: MNHEY and SVGAGI. V lost 6 bases and J lost 0, with 9 bases in between. The CDR3 totals 15 residues. The CDR3 sequence: CASRLSGSGANVLTF. The CDR3 DNA sequence: TGTGCCAGCAGACTCTCTGGCTCTGGGGCCAACGTCCTGACTTTC.